Detailed here is one TCR beta chain. Its binding antigen is unknown. Per-nucleotide qualities are absent, and no much larger clonotype sits a single base away. These data originate in a study of shared clonotypes between healthy human individuals (dated by TCRdb to the early 2020s). Background for the entire study: The cohort comprised a couple of women and a few men aged 18 to 49 years. For each donor, CD4 naive and CD4 memory were each given three plates, CD8 naive was given two plates, and CD8 memory was given one plate. To estimate repertoire size and how much clonotype sharing occurs between individuals, the study deeply sequenced the blood TCR repertoires of roughly 5 healthy adults. To increase sequencing depth and limit assay-specific biases, TCR repertoire library preparation and sequencing were carried out by different laboratories using diverse techniques. Per donor, leukapheresis produced somewhere between about 0.94 and 9 billion PBMCs.

CD8 naive samples consisted of CD45RO-negative cells that were positively selected for CCR7, yielding a CD45RA+CCR7+ population without TemRA cells. The donors were healthy, HIV-negative adults who had no recently reported acute infections or vaccinations. Every donor was a Caucasian adult residing in Nashville, Tennessee, USA. Blood was collected by leukapheresis, and PBMCs were isolated by Ficoll-Histopaque density gradient centrifugation and then cryopreserved in liquid nitrogen vapor phase. Analytical flow cytometry was used to check the purity and quantity of every magnetically sorted T cell population. From each sorted fraction, genomic DNA was isolated and quantified by UV absorbance on a Nanodrop 2000c. TCR CDR3 regions were amplified from genomic DNA by multiplex PCR using the deep immunoSEQ assay. Extracted genomic DNA from each cell subset was distributed evenly across all wells of several immunoSEQ 96-well plates, and each plate was treated as a replicate. For sorted subsets, approximately 190 ng genomic DNA, equal to tens of thousands of T cell genomes, was loaded into each replicate PCR. Purified libraries were measured with a Qubit 3.0 fluorometer, size-checked on a Bioanalyzer 2100, and measured again with the KAPA Library Quantification kit. Each immunoSEQ 96-well plate was sequenced on its own single-read 150-cycle Illumina NextSeq 550 flow cell. Regarding the original processing steps: The immunoSEQ output contained only junctional sequences without quality scores, so filtering could not match that applied to full-length reads. Sequences were annotated with PyIR, a Python wrapper for IgBLAST v1.9, and V/J genes and CDR3 were assigned using IMGT germline references. Reads were filtered out if the reads had weak V/J assignments (E-value above 1e-6), no CDR3, stop codons, out-of-frame junctions, or ambiguous translated residues. V3J clonotypes were defined as sequences sharing an identical inferred V gene, J gene, and CDR3 amino acid sequence. Percentage overlap between repertoires was computed as shared unique clonotypes divided by the size of the smaller repertoire. RTK rarefaction, the Chao1 estimator, and Recon v2.1 estimates of unobserved clonotypes were used to assess repertoire richness. Generation probabilities were computed with OLGA for all TCRbeta clonotypes obtained by the gDNA method from a few donors. The table comes from immuneACCESS by way of TCRdb, which keeps in-frame sequences with V and J called. Part of the clones is missing from these tables; in studies checked, under half for an unresolved V gene and the rest for unknown reasons. V, J and clone size are those of that table, while D and trimming were read from the DNA. Counted in this sample were around 600,000 clones; approximately 95% of them appeared once. The biggest ten clones account for over 0.095% of the sample.

Here is what the overall study found, with its caveats: Even with the large sequencing depth, rarefaction of the sorted-subset datasets indicated that sequencing was incomplete. Compared with non-shared clonotypes, the clonotypes found in all four sorted-subset donors had higher generation probabilities. Because the study included only a small number of donors, the genetic and exposure-history diversity represented was limited. Sampling was restricted to blood, and TCR repertoires in tissue are likely to differ from TCR repertoires in blood. Roughly 5% of naive CD4, 3% to 3.5% of naive CD8, 2.3% of memory CD4, and about 0.4% of memory CD8 clonotypes were shared across four donors. Based on pairwise subsampling, the degree of clonotype sharing among donors was expected to be affected by sequencing depth. Naive subsets generally had larger estimated clonotype richness than memory subsets.

Inclusive of the bounding cysteine and phenylalanine, the CDR3 is 15 residues long. Of all the DNA, just the CDR3 is kept, 45 bases in frame from base 1. As encoded in the germline V gene, CDR1 is SGHTA while CDR2 is FQGNSA. V trim: 6 bases; J trim: 3 bases; unmatched bases: 7. The rearrangement combines TRBV7-2 with TRBJ2-1, with 8 junctional bases fitting TRBD2. The origin of this receptor is a woman in her thirties in good health. Sequencing was performed on naive CD8+ T cells sorted from blood. The cell subset or site label corresponds to: CD45RA+CCR7+. Read as DNA, the sequence is TGTGCCAGCAGGGTGGCTAGCGGGTACTACAATGAGCAGTTCTTC. Translated, it reads CASRVASGYYNEQFF.